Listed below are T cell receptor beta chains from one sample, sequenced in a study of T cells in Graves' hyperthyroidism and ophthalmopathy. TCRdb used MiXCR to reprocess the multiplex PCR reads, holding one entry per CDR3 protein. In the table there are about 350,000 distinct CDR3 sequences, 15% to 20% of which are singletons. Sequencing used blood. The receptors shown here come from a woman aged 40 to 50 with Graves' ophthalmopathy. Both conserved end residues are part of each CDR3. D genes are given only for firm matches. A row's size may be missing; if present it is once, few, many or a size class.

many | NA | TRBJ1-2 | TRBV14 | CASSPYGGTTNYGYTF | TGTGCCAGCAGCCCGTACGGGGGCACCACTAACTATGGCTACACCTTC
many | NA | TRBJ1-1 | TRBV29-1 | CSSESGQNTEAFF | TGCAGCTCTGAATCGGGACAGAACACTGAAGCTTTCTTT
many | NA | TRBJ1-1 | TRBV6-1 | CASRISDTNTEAFF | TGTGCCAGCAGGATTTCAGACACGAACACTGAAGCTTTCTTT
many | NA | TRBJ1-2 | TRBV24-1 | CATSDRVGDGYTF | TGTGCCACCAGTGACCGCGTGGGCGATGGCTACACCTTC
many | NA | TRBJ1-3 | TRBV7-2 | CASSLTAGNTIYF | TGTGCCAGCAGCTTGACGGCTGGAAACACCATATATTTT
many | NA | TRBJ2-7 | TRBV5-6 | CASSPTAGTTKGGQYF | TGTGCCAGCAGCCCTACAGCCGGGACAACTAAGGGGGGGCAGTACTTC
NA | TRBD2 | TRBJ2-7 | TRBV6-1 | CASSDKAGAPYEQYF | TGTGCCAGCAGTGATAAAGCGGGGGCTCCCTACGAGCAGTACTTC
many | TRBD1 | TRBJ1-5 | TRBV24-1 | CATSDTSGTGSSNQPQHF | TGTGCCACCAGTGATACATCCGGGACAGGGTCGTCCAATCAGCCCCAGCATTTT
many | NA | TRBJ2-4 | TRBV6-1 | CASSEDEFQNIQYF | TGTGCCAGCAGTGAGGATGAGTTCCAAAACATTCAGTACTTC
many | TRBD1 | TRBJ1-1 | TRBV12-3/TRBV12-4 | CASSVDRGVEAFF | TGTGCCAGCAGCGTCGACAGGGGGGTTGAAGCTTTCTTT
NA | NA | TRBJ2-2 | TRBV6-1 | CASSGMGGTGELFF | TGTGCCAGCAGTGGGATGGGGGGAACCGGGGAGCTGTTTTTT
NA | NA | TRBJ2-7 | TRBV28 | CASSSQSSLGYEQYF | TGTGCCAGCAGTTCCCAAAGTAGCTTGGGGTACGAGCAGTACTTC
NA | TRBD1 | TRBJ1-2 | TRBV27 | CASSPESGTGGYYGYTF | TGTGCCAGCAGTCCCGAATCCGGGACAGGGGGATACTATGGCTACACCTTC